Shown below are 11 T cell receptor beta chains from a single sample sequenced in a study of identical twins. TCRdb fed the 5' RACE reads into MiXCR, producing one record per CDR3 protein. The sample consists of 470,000 or so distinct CDR3 sequences, 24% of them appearing once. The data also belong to a second study, concerning T cells expressing NK-cell markers.

The sample consisted of CD4+ T cells sorted from blood. The receptors stem from a woman aged 18-29 years in good health.

The chain has TRBV12-3 or TRBV12-4 and TRBJ2-2; 9 nucleotides align to TRBD2. Trimming removed 0 bases from V and 7 bases from J; junction bases left unmatched: 9. CDR3 length: 17 amino acids. This CDR3 reads CASSLARSRGGHGELFF. CDR3 sequence (DNA): TGTGCCAGCAGTTTAGCGCGATCGCGGGGGGGCCACGGGGAGCTGTTTTTT.

This clonotype was detected a few times. The V gene is TRBV27, the J gene TRBJ1-1; D uncertain. From germline, CDR1 is MNHEY and CDR2 SMNVEV (reference sequence). The CDR3 consists of 11 residues. Trimming stripped 6 bases from V and 8 bases from J, with 10 bases between. The CDR3 DNA follows: TGTGCCAGCAGAACCGCCGGGGAAGCTTTCTTT. Its protein product is CASRTAGEAFF.

This clonotype has just a few counts. This rearrangement joins TRBV10-1 to TRBJ2-3; D is possibly TRBD2 (6 bases). The CDR3 is 13 residues long. Germline lookup yields CDR1 WNHNN and CDR2 SYGVQD (reference sequence). Between the trimmed V and J ends, which lost 8 bases and 6 bases, there was a span of 15 bases. The CDR3 protein is CASGGTGLDTQYF. The CDR3 coding sequence is TGCGCCAGCGGAGGGACTGGCCTGGATACGCAGTATTTT.

This clonotype came up a few times. The genes are TRBV6-1 and TRBJ1-1; no reliable D call. V was clipped by 2 bases and J by 3 bases, with 4 bases between them. Germline values: CDR1 MNHNS, CDR2 SASEGT. This CDR3 spans 12 amino acids. The CDR3 DNA is TGTGCCAGCAGTGAAACATACACTGAAGCTTTCTTT. Translating gives CASSETYTEAFF.

This clonotype was observed a few times. The chain employs TRBV5-1 and TRBJ2-4; 8 nucleotides align to TRBD1. The CDR3 is 18 amino acids. V was pared by 6 bases and J by 5 bases, with 19 bases of the junction left unmatched. CDR1 and CDR2 from the germline V gene are SGHRS and YFSETQ. CDR3 amino acids: CASTVGQGPSAGQNIQYF. The CDR3 coding sequence is TGCGCCAGCACCGTCGGACAGGGTCCGTCGGCGGGCCAAAACATTCAGTACTTC.

V usage is TRBV27 and J usage is TRBJ2-2, with a tentative D call TRBD1 (6 bases). V lost 10 bases, J lost 0 bases, and 12 bases lay in between. Germline loops: CDR1 MNHEY, CDR2 SMNVEV (reference sequence). This CDR3 has 14 residues. In DNA, the CDR3 is TGTGCCACCCTCAGGGGACCGAACACCGGGGAGCTGTTTTTT. Translated, it gives CATLRGPNTGELFF.

This clonotype was picked up a small number of times. The CDR3 DNA follows: TGCAGTGCTAGAGATTGGGACAGCCAAGAGACCCAGTACTTC. Protein: CSARDWDSQETQYF. The chain uses TRBV20-1 and TRBJ2-5; 7 bases map to TRBD1. This CDR3 spans 14 amino acids. In germline, CDR1 is DFQATT, CDR2 SNEGSKA (reference sequence). V shed 0 bases and J 1 base; nucleotides not matched to a gene: 2.

The genes are TRBV12-3 or TRBV12-4 and TRBJ2-7; the D is unclear. V lost 5 bases to trimming and J lost 4 bases, with 18 bases between them. The CDR3 length is 15 residues. The CDR3, as DNA: TGTGCCAGCAGTCCCCCCCGGCAGCATGGATACGAGCAGTACTTC. Protein: CASSPPRQHGYEQYF.

The chain couples TRBV7-3 to TRBJ2-5; 12 positions agree with TRBD2. V lost 1 base, J lost 1 base, and 7 bases stayed unmatched. Germline CDR1 SGHTA, CDR2 FQGTGA. The CDR3 runs to 18 residues. The CDR3 coding sequence is TGTGCCAGCAGCTTAAAAACCCCGGGACTAGCGGGCCAAGAGACCCAGTACTTC. Translating gives CASSLKTPGLAGQETQYF. The full variable domain, rest sourced from reference TRBV7-3 and TRBJ2-5, is GAGVSQTPSNKVTEKGKYVELRCDPISGHTALYWYRQSLGQGPEFLIYFQGTGAADDSGLPNDRFFAVRPEGSVSTLKIQRTERGDSAVYLCASSLKTPGLAGQETQYFGPGTRLLVL.

The CDR3 protein is CSATPTSGRVGNEQFF. As DNA, the CDR3 is TGCAGTGCTACACCCACTAGCGGGAGGGTGGGGAATGAGCAGTTCTTC. J is TRBJ2-1 and V is TRBV20-1, with TRBD2 identical over 13 bases. The germline gives CDR1 DFQATT, CDR2 SNEGSKA (reference sequence). The CDR3 runs to 16 residues. With V trimmed by 4 bases and J by 7 bases, 10 bases remained unmatched.

The genes are TRBV18 and TRBJ2-1; possible D gene TRBD2, 5 bases. There are 14 residues in the CDR3. Trimming removed 3 bases from V and 4 bases from J, with 10 bases in between. Germline lookup yields CDR1 KGHSH and CDR2 LQKENI. CDR3 region: CASSPFTSYNEQFF. The CDR3 bases are TGTGCCAGCTCACCCTTTACTAGTTACAATGAGCAGTTCTTC.